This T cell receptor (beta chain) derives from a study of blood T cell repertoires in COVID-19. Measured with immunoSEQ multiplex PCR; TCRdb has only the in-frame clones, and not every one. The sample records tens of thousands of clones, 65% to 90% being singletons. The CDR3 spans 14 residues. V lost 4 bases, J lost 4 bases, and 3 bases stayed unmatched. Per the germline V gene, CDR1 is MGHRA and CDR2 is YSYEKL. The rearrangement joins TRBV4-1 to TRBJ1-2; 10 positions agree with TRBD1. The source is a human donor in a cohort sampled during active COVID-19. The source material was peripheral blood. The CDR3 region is CASSPDRGPYGYTF. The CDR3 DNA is TGCGCCAGCAGCCCTGACAGGGGGCCCTATGGCTACACCTTC.